The T cell receptor (beta chain) under discussion was sequenced for a study of cytomegalovirus exposure and HLA in healthy donors. Study-wide background: As released early, the data held 80 million to 90 million unique TCRs from HLA-typed donors.

General study points: Researchers left out some V segments, among them TRBV6-2 and TRBV6-3, as indistinguishable. Presence/absence analyses assumed roughly uniform sequencing depth across donors.

Germline lookup yields CDR1 GTSNPN and CDR2 SVGIG (reference sequence). The CDR3 loop spans 11 amino acids. Comments on this clone: The antigen is not known. One end of the junction varies from germline; a read error may be responsible.

Both 60 Vbeta primers and 13 Jbeta primers went into the PCR. The protocol was immunoSEQ multiplex PCR, while the TCRdb copy is restricted to in-frame clones and leaves out a portion. The sample consists of some 140,000 clones, roughly four fifths of them appearing once. V and J are TRBV30 and TRBJ2-1; D is unresolved. The receptor's source is a young man in good health and CMV-seronegative. The material sequenced was PBMCs. The CDR3 sequence: CAWSETRRQLF. The CDR3, as DNA: TGTGCCTGGAGTGAGACTCGACGGCAGCTCTTC. Full variable domain (rest looked up from reference TRBV30 and TRBJ2-1): SQTIHQWPATLVQPVGSPLSLECTVEGTSNPNLYWYRQAAGRGLQLLFYSVGIGQISSEVPQNLSASRPQDRQFILSSKKLLLSDSGFYLCAWSETRRQLFGPGTRLTVL.